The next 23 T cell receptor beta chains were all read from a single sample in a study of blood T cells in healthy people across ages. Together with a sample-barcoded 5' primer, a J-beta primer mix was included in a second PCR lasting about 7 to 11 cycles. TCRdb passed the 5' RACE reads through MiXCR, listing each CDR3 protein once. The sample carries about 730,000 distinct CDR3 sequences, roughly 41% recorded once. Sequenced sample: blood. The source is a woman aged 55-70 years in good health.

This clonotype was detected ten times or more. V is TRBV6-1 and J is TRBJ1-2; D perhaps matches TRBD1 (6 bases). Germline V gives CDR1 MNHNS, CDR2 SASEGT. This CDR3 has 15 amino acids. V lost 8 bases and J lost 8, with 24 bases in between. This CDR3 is CASGGGHTTVRGYTF. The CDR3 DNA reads TGTGCCAGCGGGGGCGGACATACGACGGTTCGGGGCTACACCTTC.

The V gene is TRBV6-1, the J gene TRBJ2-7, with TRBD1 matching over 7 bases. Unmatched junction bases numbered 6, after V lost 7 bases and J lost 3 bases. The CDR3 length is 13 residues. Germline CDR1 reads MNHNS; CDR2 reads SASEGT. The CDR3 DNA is TGTGCCAGCATAAGGGCAGGGGGCTACGAGCAGTACTTC. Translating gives CASIRAGGYEQYF.

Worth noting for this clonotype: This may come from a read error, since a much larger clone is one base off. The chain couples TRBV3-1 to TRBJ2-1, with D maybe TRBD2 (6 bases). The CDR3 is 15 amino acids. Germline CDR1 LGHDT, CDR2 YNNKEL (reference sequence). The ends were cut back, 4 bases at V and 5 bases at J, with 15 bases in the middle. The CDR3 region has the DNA TGTGCCAGCAGCCCGGCGGCGGGATGGCACAATGAGCAGTTCTTC. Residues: CASSPAAGWHNEQFF.

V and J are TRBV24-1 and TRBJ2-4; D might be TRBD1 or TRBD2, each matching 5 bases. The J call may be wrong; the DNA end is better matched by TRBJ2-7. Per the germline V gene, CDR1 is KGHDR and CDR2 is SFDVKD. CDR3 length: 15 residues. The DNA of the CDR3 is TGTGCCACCAGTGACGGAGCGGACAACTTGAACGAGCAGTACTTC. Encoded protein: CATSDGADNLNEQYF.

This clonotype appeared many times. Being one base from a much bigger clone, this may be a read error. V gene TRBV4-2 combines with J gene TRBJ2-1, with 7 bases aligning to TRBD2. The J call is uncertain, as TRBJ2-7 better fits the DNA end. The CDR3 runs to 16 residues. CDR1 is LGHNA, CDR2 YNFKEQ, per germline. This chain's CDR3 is CASSHGEGLSYNEQYF. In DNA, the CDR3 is TGTGCCAGCAGCCATGGGGAGGGACTAAGCTACAATGAGCAGTACTTC.

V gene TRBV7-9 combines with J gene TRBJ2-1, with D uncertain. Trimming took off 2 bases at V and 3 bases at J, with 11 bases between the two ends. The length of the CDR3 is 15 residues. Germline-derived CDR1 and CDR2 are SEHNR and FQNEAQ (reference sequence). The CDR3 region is CASSLRAGSYNEQFF. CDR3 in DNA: TGTGCCAGCAGCTTACGGGCCGGAAGCTACAATGAGCAGTTCTTC.

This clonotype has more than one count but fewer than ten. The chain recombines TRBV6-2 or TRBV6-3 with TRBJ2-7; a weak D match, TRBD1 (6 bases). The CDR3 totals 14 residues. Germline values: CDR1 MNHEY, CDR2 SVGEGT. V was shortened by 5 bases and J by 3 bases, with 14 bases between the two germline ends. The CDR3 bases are TGTGCCAGCAGTCGCTCGACAGGTAACTACGAGCAGTACTTC. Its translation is CASSRSTGNYEQYF.

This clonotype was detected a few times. In DNA form, the CDR3 reads TGCAGCGCGGGCGGGCAGGGGGGAGATACGCAGTATTTT. Translated: CSAGGQGGDTQYF. This chain connects TRBV29-1 to TRBJ2-3, with D possibly matching TRBD1 (7 bases). With 7 bases removed from V and 5 bases from J, the gap between germline ends came to 16 bases. Germline V gene sequence: CDR1 SQVTM, CDR2 ANQGSEA. The CDR3 totals 13 residues.

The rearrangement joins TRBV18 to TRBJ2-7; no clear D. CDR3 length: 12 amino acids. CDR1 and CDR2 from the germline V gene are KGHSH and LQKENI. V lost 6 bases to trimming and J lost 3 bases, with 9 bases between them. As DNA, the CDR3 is TGTGCCAGCTCCCCAGACAACTACGAGCAGTACTTC. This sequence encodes CASSPDNYEQYF.

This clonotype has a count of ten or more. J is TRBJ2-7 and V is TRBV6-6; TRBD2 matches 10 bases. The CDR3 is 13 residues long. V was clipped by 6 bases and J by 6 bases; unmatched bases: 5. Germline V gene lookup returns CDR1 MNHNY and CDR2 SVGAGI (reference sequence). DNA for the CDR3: TGTGCCAGCAGACTAGCGGGATCGATCGAGCAGTACTTC. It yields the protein CASRLAGSIEQYF.

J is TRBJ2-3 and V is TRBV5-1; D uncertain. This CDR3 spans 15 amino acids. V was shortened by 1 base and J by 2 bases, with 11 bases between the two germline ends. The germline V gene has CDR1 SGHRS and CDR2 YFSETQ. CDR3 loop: CASSLNPEATDTQYF. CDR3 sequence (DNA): TGCGCCAGCAGCTTGAACCCAGAAGCCACAGATACGCAGTATTTT.

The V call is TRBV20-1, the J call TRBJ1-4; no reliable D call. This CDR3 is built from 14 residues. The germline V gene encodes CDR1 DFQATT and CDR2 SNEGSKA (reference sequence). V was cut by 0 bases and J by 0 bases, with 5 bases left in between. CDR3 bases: TGCAGTGCTAGAGAACTTGCAACTAATGAAAAACTGTTTTTT. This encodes CSARELATNEKLFF.

CDR3 sequence (DNA): TGCAGTGCTAGGTCGAGCCCCGAGACCCAGTACTTC. Translated: CSARSSPETQYF. The chain is built from TRBV20-1 and TRBJ2-5; D gene unclear. V was trimmed by 3 bases and J by 5 bases, leaving 10 bases between them. This CDR3 is 12 amino acids long. Germline CDR1 reads DFQATT; CDR2 reads SNEGSKA (reference sequence).

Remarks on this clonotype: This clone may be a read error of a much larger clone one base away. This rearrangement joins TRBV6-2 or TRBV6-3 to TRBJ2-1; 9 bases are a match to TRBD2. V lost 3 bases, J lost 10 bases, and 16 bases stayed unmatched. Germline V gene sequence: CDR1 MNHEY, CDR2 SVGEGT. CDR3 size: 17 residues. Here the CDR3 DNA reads TGTGCCAGCAGTTATCAGAGCGAGCTAGCGGGATCCTACGAGCAGTTCTTC. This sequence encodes CASSYQSELAGSYEQFF.

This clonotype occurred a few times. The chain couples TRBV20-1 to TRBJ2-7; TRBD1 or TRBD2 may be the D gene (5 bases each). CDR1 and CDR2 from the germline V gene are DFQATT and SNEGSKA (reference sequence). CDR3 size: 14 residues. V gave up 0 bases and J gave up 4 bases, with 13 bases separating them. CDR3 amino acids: CSARDTGRKYEQYF. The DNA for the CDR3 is TGCAGTGCTAGAGACACGGGACGAAAATACGAGCAGTACTTC.

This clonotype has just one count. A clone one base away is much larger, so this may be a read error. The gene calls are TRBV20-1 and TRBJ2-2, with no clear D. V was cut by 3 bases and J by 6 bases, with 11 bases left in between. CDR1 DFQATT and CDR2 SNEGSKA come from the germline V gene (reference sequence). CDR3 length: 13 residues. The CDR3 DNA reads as TGCAGTGCTAGTAACGGTAACGCCGGGGAGCTGTTTTTT. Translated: CSASNGNAGELFF.

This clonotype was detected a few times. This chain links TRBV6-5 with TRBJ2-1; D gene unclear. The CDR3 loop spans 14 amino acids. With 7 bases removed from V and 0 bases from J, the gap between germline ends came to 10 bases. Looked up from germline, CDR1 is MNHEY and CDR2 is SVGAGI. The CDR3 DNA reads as TGTGCCAGCACAACCAGTTCCTCCTACAATGAGCAGTTCTTC. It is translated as CASTTSSSYNEQFF.

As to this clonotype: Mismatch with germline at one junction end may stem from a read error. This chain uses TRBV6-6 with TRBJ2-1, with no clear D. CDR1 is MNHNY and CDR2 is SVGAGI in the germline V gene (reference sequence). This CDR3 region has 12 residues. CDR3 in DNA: TGTGCCGGCAGATCCCAAGTGGGTGAGCAGTTCTTC. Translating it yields CAGRSQVGEQFF.

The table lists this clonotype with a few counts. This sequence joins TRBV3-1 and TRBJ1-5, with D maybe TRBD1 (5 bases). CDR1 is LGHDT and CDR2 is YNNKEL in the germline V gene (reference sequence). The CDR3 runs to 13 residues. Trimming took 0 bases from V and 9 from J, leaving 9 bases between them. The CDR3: CASSQEGGAPQHF. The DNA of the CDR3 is TGTGCCAGCAGCCAAGAGGGAGGGGCGCCCCAGCATTTT.

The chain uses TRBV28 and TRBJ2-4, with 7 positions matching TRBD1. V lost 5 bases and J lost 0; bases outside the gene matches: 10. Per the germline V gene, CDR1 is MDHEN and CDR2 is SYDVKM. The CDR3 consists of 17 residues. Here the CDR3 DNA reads TGTGCCAGCAGTACCCATCACAGGGGATCAGCCAAAAACATTCAGTACTTC. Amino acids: CASSTHHRGSAKNIQYF.

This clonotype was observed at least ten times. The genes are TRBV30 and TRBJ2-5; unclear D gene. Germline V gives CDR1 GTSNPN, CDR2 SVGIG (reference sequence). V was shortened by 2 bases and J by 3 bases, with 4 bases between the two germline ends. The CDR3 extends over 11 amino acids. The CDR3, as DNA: TGTGCCTGGAGTCTAAAAGAGACCCAGTACTTC. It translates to CAWSLKETQYF.

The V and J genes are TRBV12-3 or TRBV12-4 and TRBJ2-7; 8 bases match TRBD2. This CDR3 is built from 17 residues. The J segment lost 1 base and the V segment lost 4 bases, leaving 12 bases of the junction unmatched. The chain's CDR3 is CASSWRVVPGGSYEQYF. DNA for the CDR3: TGTGCCAGCAGTTGGAGAGTGGTTCCGGGAGGGTCCTACGAGCAGTACTTC.

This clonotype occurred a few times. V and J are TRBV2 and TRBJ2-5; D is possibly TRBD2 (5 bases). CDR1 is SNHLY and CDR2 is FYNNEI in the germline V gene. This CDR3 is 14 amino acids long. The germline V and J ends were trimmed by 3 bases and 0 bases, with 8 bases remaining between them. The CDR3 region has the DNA TGTGCCAGCAGTGATTCGAGGGACCAAGAGACCCAGTACTTC. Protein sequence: CASSDSRDQETQYF.